This paragraph covers one T cell receptor (beta chain) sequence. CDR3 size: 15 residues. The V gene's germline CDR1 is SGHVS and CDR2 FNYEAQ. Trimming took 1 base from V and 0 from J, leaving 8 bases between them. TCRdb analysed the RT-PCR reads with MiXCR anew, one entry per CDR3 protein. Of about 170,000 distinct CDR3 sequences in the sample, about an eighth were seen once. The data were obtained in a study of response to subunit inactivated influenza vaccine. These data were also filed under a second study, of T cells expressing NK-cell markers. That source adds: As the method of synthesis, 5'RACE template switching with UMIs yielded TCR beta cDNA. Seven of the eight sequenced donors were classified as HCMV-seropositive, and one was classified as seronegative. Sorting was limited to alpha-beta TCR-expressing T cells with an anti-gamma-delta TCR antibody in several experiments. Among CD8+ T cells from six donors, dominant NKG2C+ clonotypes accounted for about 1.0-7.0%.

The sample consisted of CD8+ T cells sorted from PBMCs, taken roughly 13 days after vaccination. The rearrangement joins TRBV7-6 to TRBJ2-3; TRBD1 or TRBD2 may be the D gene (5 bases each). This sequence originates from a man aged 45 to 65 who received an inactivated influenza vaccine. The DNA for the CDR3 is TGTGCCAGCAGCTTAGTCAGGGACAGCACAGATACGCAGTATTTT. This translates into CASSLVRDSTDTQYF.